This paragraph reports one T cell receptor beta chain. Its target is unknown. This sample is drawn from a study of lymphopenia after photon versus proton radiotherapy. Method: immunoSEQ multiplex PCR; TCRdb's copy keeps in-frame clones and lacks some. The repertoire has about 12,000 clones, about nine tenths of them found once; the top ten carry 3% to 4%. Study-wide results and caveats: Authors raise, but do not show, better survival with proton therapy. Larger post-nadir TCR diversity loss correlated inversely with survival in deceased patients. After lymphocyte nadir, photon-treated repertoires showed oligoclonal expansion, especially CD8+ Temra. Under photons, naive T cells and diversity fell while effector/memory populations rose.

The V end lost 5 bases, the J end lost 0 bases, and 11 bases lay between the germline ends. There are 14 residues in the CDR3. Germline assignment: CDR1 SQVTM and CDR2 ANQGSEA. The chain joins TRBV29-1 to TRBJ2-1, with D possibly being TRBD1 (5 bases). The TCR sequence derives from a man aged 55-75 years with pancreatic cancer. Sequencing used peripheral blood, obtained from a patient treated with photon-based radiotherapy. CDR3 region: CSVSQGLSYNEQFF. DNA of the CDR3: TGCAGCGTTAGTCAGGGCCTCTCCTACAATGAGCAGTTCTTC.